These T cell receptor beta chains were read from a single sample in a study of shared clonotypes between healthy human individuals. The assay was immunoSEQ multiplex PCR, and TCRdb's table has in-frame clones only and misses some. The sample yields 850,000 to 1,200,000 clones, approximately 70% seen once. Sequencing was carried out using memory CD4+ T cells sorted from blood. These receptors were collected from a man aged 18 to 30 in good health. CDR3s include the opening cysteine and the closing phenylalanine or tryptophan.

j_gene | v_gene | CDR3aa
TRBJ2-7 | TRBV6-1 | CASSLRILVLYEQYF
TRBJ1-1 | TRBV12-5 | CASGLEWNTEAFF
TRBJ1-2 | TRBV12-5 | CASGLVLGQGDYGYTF
TRBJ2-3 | TRBV30 | CAWTRLAGSTDTQYF
TRBJ2-3 | TRBV7-2 | CASSPPNGADTQYF
TRBJ2-4 | TRBV5-4 | CASSQTGAKNIQYF
TRBJ2-5 | TRBV27 | CASRGTSGTKTQYF
TRBJ1-6 | TRBV5-6 | CASSSRDRVNSPLHF
TRBJ2-2 | TRBV9 | CASSVARLTGANTGELFF
TRBJ1-5 | TRBV10-3 | CAISESRNTNQPQHF
TRBJ2-1 | TRBV7-8 | CASSLSPGHTNNEQFF
TRBJ2-2 | TRBV2 | CASSPGLVAGELFF
TRBJ1-2 | TRBV30 | CAWSHSYGYTF
TRBJ2-3 | TRBV2 | CASLIAGGGTDTQYF
TRBJ2-5 | TRBV11-2 | CASSLGVLGRQETQYF
TRBJ2-1 | TRBV6-5 | CASRRTGGNEQFF
TRBJ2-3 | TRBV7-2 | CASSLGSLSDTQYF
TRBJ1-2 | TRBV7-9 | CASSLAGTGSGYTF